These T cell receptor beta chains were read from a single sample in a study of shared clonotypes between healthy human individuals. TCRdb keeps only in-frame clones here, not all; method: immunoSEQ multiplex PCR. The table shows millions of clones, with 85% to 95% occurring only once. Sequenced: naive CD4+ T cells sorted from blood. The receptors come from a young man in good health. Both conserved end residues are part of each CDR3. The order of the fields is J gene, D gene, CDR3 length, V gene, CDR3 DNA, CDR3 protein. The D gene is left open where the match is weak.

>TRBJ2-7|TRBD1|14|TRBV27
TGTGCCAGCAGTAACATCCTGACAGGGTACGAGCAGTACTTC
CASSNILTGYEQYF
>TRBJ2-5|TRBD1|15|TRBV27
TGTGCCAGCAGCCCCGGGACAGGGGATCAAGAGACCCAGTACTTC
CASSPGTGDQETQYF
>TRBJ2-1|TRBD2|13|TRBV11-2
TGTGCCAGCAGCTTGTGGGGGAGGGTGGAGCAGTTCTTC
CASSLWGRVEQFF
>TRBJ1-6|-|14|TRBV4-2
TGTGCCAGCAGCCGCCTTTGGGGGAATTCACCCCTCCACTTT
CASSRLWGNSPLHF
>TRBJ2-4|-|12|TRBV9
TGTGCCAGCAGTTTAACGGGAAACATTCAGTACTTC
CASSLTGNIQYF
>TRBJ2-1|TRBD2|15|TRBV5-4
TGTGCCAGCAGCCCATCTAGCGGGAGCTACAATGAGCAGTTCTTC
CASSPSSGSYNEQFF
>TRBJ2-4|TRBD2|14|TRBV14
TGTGCCAGCAGCCAAGCTAGCGGGAAAAACATTCAGTACTTC
CASSQASGKNIQYF
>TRBJ2-5|-|13|TRBV14
TGTGCCAGCAGCCTCCGGGACATTGGGACCCAGTACTTC
CASSLRDIGTQYF
>TRBJ2-5|-|14|TRBV7-9
TGTGCCAGCAGCTTTCAGGGTAGCCAAGAGACCCAGTACTTC
CASSFQGSQETQYF
>TRBJ1-6|-|14|TRBV7-6
TGTGCCAGCAGCTTGTCAACAGGGAATTCACCCCTCCACTTT
CASSLSTGNSPLHF
>TRBJ2-5|-|14|TRBV7-6
TGTGCCAGCAGCCCGTCGGGGGTCACTGAGACCCAGTACTTC
CASSPSGVTETQYF
>TRBJ1-4|TRBD1|14|TRBV5-1
TGCGCCAGCAGCTTGGGACAGGGAGGTGAAAAACTGTTTTTT
CASSLGQGGEKLFF
>TRBJ2-2|-|13|TRBV19
TGTGCCAGTACTTATGGGAACACCGGGGAGCTGTTTTTT
CASTYGNTGELFF
>TRBJ1-3|-|11|TRBV18
TGTGCCAGCTCACAGGGAGACACCATATATTTT
CASSQGDTIYF
>TRBJ1-2|-|15|TRBV5-1
TGCGCCAGCAGGGGGGGGCGGAACCCTAACTATGGCTACACCTTC
CASRGGRNPNYGYTF
>TRBJ1-5|TRBD1|14|TRBV10-3
TGTGCCATCAGTGAGGGACAGGTCAATCAGCCCCAGCATTTT
CAISEGQVNQPQHF